These 10 T cell receptor beta chains were sequenced from one sample in a study of OX40 agonist ivuxolimab in advanced cancers. The repertoire was sequenced with immunoSEQ multiplex PCR; TCRdb's copy has only in-frame clones and lacks some. The table lists some 11,000 clones, more than 70% of them singletons, with 25% to 35% in the top ten. The sample was CD4+ or CD8+ T cells sorted from blood, taken in a trial of the OX40 agonist ivuxolimab. These TCRs come from an adult with an advanced solid tumor such as melanoma, head and neck, liver or kidney cancer.

This clone was recorded only once. The chain carries TRBV29-1 and TRBJ2-4; D unclear. This CDR3 has 12 residues. The V and J ends lost 7 bases and 3 bases respectively, with 10 bases between them. Germline V gene sequence: CDR1 SQVTM, CDR2 ANQGSEA. As DNA, the CDR3 is TGCAGCGCCGGAGTTGTCAAAAACATTCAGTACTTC. Residues: CSAGVVKNIQYF.

As for this clone: Other DNA sequences from this sample encode an identical CDR3 as well. The genes are TRBV4-1 and TRBJ1-2; D remains unclear. V was trimmed by 0 bases and J by 0 bases, leaving 8 bases between them. Germline assignment: CDR1 MGHRA and CDR2 YSYEKL. The CDR3 is 15 residues long. The CDR3 DNA follows: TGCGCCAGCAGCCAAGATCAATCTGCTAACTATGGCTACACCTTC. Translated: CASSQDQSANYGYTF.

This clone was counted between two and nine times. The chain combines TRBV28 with TRBJ2-5; D unclear. The germline V gene has CDR1 MDHEN and CDR2 SYDVKM. V lost 4 bases to trimming and J lost 0 bases, with 15 bases between them. The CDR3 is 16 amino acids. This CDR3 reads CASSSLQAAYQETQYF. CDR3 nucleotide sequence: TGTGCCAGCAGTTCCCTCCAAGCAGCGTACCAAGAGACCCAGTACTTC.

Only one count was recorded for this clone. The CDR3 region has the DNA TGCAGCGTTGAAGTAATGGGGGGTCCCGATTACGAGCAGTACTTC. It is translated as CSVEVMGGPDYEQYF. The V gene is TRBV29-1, the J gene TRBJ2-7; D perhaps matches TRBD2 (6 bases). Germline values: CDR1 SQVTM, CDR2 ANQGSEA. The V gene lost 1 base and the J gene lost 4 bases, with 17 bases spanning the gap. The CDR3 sequence is 15 residues long.

The chain combines TRBV10-2 with TRBJ2-5; the D gene is possibly TRBD1 (6 bases). The tail of the sequence fits TRBJ2-7 better, so the J call may be wrong. CDR3 length: 17 residues. The germline V gene has CDR1 WSHSY and CDR2 SAAADI. The CDR3 here is CASSESRGRGVLYEQYF. In DNA form, the CDR3 reads TGCGCCAGCAGTGAGTCACGGGGCAGGGGCGTACTCTACGAGCAGTACTTC.

V gene TRBV11-3 combines with J gene TRBJ2-3, with D possibly matching TRBD2 (6 bases). Germline-derived CDR1 and CDR2 are SGHNT and YENEEA. This CDR3 spans 13 amino acids. Trimming took off 1 base at V and 5 bases at J, with 7 bases between the two ends. The CDR3 loop is CASSLGDLDTQYF. Written as DNA, the CDR3 is TGTGCCAGCAGCTTAGGGGACTTAGATACGCAGTATTTT.

The V gene is TRBV4-3, the J gene TRBJ2-1; D may be TRBD2 (5 bases). There are 14 residues in the CDR3. Germline values: CDR1 LGHNA, CDR2 YSLEER. Trimming cost V 0 bases and J 8 bases, with 11 bases left between them. The CDR3 protein is CASSQDLSGYEQFF. CDR3 nucleotide sequence: TGCGCCAGCAGCCAAGATTTGAGCGGCTATGAGCAGTTCTTC.

This clone is classed as hyperexpanded. This chain connects TRBV27 to TRBJ1-5; D might be TRBD1 (5 bases). The CDR3 totals 13 residues. V dropped 3 bases and J dropped 6 bases, with 9 bases sitting between them. Germline CDR1 reads MNHEY; CDR2 reads SMNVEV (reference sequence). CDR3 in amino acids: CASSFGGAQPQHF. Here the CDR3 DNA reads TGTGCCAGCAGTTTTGGAGGGGCTCAGCCCCAGCATTTT.

The CDR3, as DNA: TGTGCCAGCAGTTCGCAGGGGGATTGGGGCACAGATACGCAGTATTTT. Protein: CASSSQGDWGTDTQYF. The rearrangement links TRBV2 to TRBJ2-3; 7 positions agree with TRBD1. Germline lookup yields CDR1 SNHLY and CDR2 FYNNEI. Trimming cost V 5 bases and J 1 base; bases outside gene matches: 9. The CDR3 is 16 amino acids.

This clone showed up just a few times. J is TRBJ2-1 and V is TRBV14; D gene ambiguous. This CDR3 has 16 residues. Trimming shortened V by 1 base and J by 4 bases, and 14 bases separated the two germline ends. CDR1 and CDR2 from the germline V gene are SGHDN and FVKESK. The CDR3 loop is CASSQVGKSAYNEQFF. As DNA, the CDR3 is TGTGCCAGCAGCCAAGTAGGCAAGTCAGCTTACAATGAGCAGTTCTTC.